The T cell receptor (beta chain) described here comes from a study of T cells after yellow fever vaccination. Study details: In the case of low-cell-number fractions, SMART-Seq v4 Ultra Low Input was used for preparation. Study-wide results and limits: Most clones from primary vaccination were detected again post-booster (roughly 96% CD4, 70% to 90% CD8).

As TCR cDNA was made by 5'RACE template switching, a universal primer site and UMIs were added. TCRdb called the 5' RACE reads again in MiXCR, with one record for every CDR3 protein. The sample records hundreds of thousands of distinct CDR3 sequences, about 9.9% being singletons. This CDR3 contains 14 residues. Deletions cut 9 bases from V and 5 bases from J, with 18 bases between. Germline V lookup: CDR1 SGHDT, CDR2 YYEEEE. Remarks on this clonotype: Antigen unknown. A much larger clone differs from this one at a single base, so this may be a read error.

J is TRBJ2-1 and V is TRBV5-6, with D unresolved. The material sequenced was PBMCs, taken on the day of the first yellow fever vaccination. The receptor was derived from a man between 18 and 29 years old who received the YFV17D yellow fever vaccine. The CDR3 nucleotides read TGTGCCATGGGCCCCGAGCGACGGCACAATGAGCAGTTCTTC. Protein: CAMGPERRHNEQFF. The entire variable domain, with the rest obtained from reference TRBV5-6 and TRBJ2-1, is as follows: DAGVTQSPTHLIKTRGQQVTLRCSPKSGHDTVSWYQQALGQGPQFIFQYYEEEERQRGNFPDRFSGHQFPNYSSELNVNALLLGDSALYLCAMGPERRHNEQFFGPGTRLTVL.